This T cell receptor beta chain derives from a study of CD8+ T cells in alopecia areata (dated by TCRdb to 2017 to 2018). Looking at the study overall: In both human patients and the C3H/HeJ mouse model, the study applied high-throughput TCRbeta sequencing to look at T cell clonal expansion in alopecia areata. Scalp tissue and sorted CD4+ and CD8+ peripheral blood T cells from patchy and totalis/universalis alopecia areata patients and from healthy controls were covered by human TCRbeta sequencing. Clonality in the scalp was compared among normal scalp (n=4), patchy alopecia areata scalp (n=8), and alopecia totalis/universalis scalp (n=8). RNA was extracted with the PAXgene miRNA kit for fixed scalp, the miRNeasy kit for PBMCs, and the RNeasy kit for mouse skin. immunoSEQ multiplex PCR using 35 Vbeta forward primers and 13 Jbeta reverse primers was used to amplify TCRbeta CDR3 regions. What the research found in general, with its limitations: Compared with normal scalp, lesional scalp, particularly in alopecia totalis/universalis, had higher clonality and more expanded CD8+ clones, which suggests antigenic drive. Resident alphabeta T cells in normal human skin are also sequenced, complicating scalp TCR repertoire analysis, unlike mouse skin dominated by gammadelta T cells. Shared TCR sequences between patients were less evident than in mice, which may be partly attributable to HLA diversity in the patient population.

Turning to this clone: Its antigen is currently not known. No base quality information exists; no much larger clone differs at one position.

Reading from cysteine to phenylalanine, the CDR3 counts 15 amino acids. Only the CDR3 region is kept as DNA, spanning 45 bases read in frame from base 1. CDR1 and CDR2 (MDHEN, SYDVKM) derive from the germline V gene. Trimming costs V 4 bases and J 6 bases, and their ends lie 17 bases apart. Lesional scalp punch biopsies and peripheral blood were obtained from alopecia areata patients. PBMCs were isolated by density centrifugation and stained for CD3, CD4 and CD8, after which CD4+ and CD8+ T cells were sorted on a FACSAria. Alopecia areata patients who were not treated were recruited through a multicenter biomarker study. For five biomarker-study patients, blood CD8+ T cells were further sorted into NKG2D-low and NKG2D-high fractions. Libraries were prepared through the immunoSEQ multiplex PCR assay. For TCR sequencing, RNA was extracted from every sample and reverse transcribed into cDNA to serve as template. First-strand cDNA was synthesized with SuperScript III using a 2:1 mix of oligo-dT and random hexamers. A synthetic immune receptor repertoire was used to assess amplification bias, and residual bias was removed computationally. The published analysis was carried out like this. Raw reads were preprocessed to remove errors, and CDR3 was defined according to IMGT conventions as the region from the conserved cysteine to phenylalanine. Clonality was computed by normalizing Shannon entropy by log2 of the number of productive unique TCRs and subtracting the result from 1. CD4 or CD8 identity of scalp clones was inferred by cross-referencing scalp TCRbeta sequences with sorted blood CD4 and CD8 repertoires. The table was pulled from immuneACCESS by TCRdb, which kept in-frame rearrangements only. Such tables lose some clones; where checked, under half of the loss comes from unresolved V genes, and the rest has no known cause. The DNA was the basis for D and trimming; V, J and clone size are from that table. This sample lists 25,000 or so clones; under 60% were detected once. The ten largest clones take up roughly 29% of the sample.

Specimen: NKG2D-high CD8+ T cells sorted from blood. The cell subset or site label for this specimen denotes: sorted CD8+ NKG2D-high blood T cells. The receptor was derived from a human donor with alopecia areata. Recombination joined TRBV28 with TRBJ2-3, with the D gene too uncertain to name. The CDR3 region: CASSWREDVWDTQYF. The nucleotides read TGTGCCAGCAGTTGGCGAGAGGACGTATGGGATACGCAGTATTTT.